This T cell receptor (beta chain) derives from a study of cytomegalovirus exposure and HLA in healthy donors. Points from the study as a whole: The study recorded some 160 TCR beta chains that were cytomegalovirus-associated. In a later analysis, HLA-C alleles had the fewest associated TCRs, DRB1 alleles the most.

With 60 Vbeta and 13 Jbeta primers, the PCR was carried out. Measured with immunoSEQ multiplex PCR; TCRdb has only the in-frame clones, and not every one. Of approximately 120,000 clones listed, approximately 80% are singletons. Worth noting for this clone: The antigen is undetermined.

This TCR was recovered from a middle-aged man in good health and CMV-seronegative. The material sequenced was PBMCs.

CDR3 amino acids: CASTRGTNTGELFF. In DNA, the CDR3 is TGTGCCAGCACCCGGGGGACGAACACCGGGGAGCTGTTTTTT. This chain links TRBV7-3 with TRBJ2-2; perhaps TRBD2 as D (6 bases). Germline CDR1 and CDR2: SGHTA and FQGTGA. The CDR3 runs to 14 residues. V was cut by 7 bases and J by 0 bases, with 9 bases left in between.